The following is a T cell receptor beta chain sequence with its context. Its antigen is currently unknown. The sample originates from a study of CD8 T cells in ankylosing spondylitis. Study conclusions and caveats: With a CD8+ phenotype, disease-linked clones were relatively rare in peripheral blood.

The germline CDR1 and CDR2 sequences are WSHSY and SAAADI. This CDR3 has 16 residues. V lost 4 bases and J lost 0, with 16 bases in between. TCRdb re-called the 5' RACE reads with MiXCR, one entry per CDR3 protein. The table records more than 95,000 distinct CDR3 sequences, 8% to 10% of them present only once. The sequencing sample was made of blood, either unsorted or a sorted T cell fraction (not recorded which). This clonotype was sampled from a male donor with ankylosing spondylitis or in good health (not recorded which). The chain is built from TRBV10-2 and TRBJ2-7; TRBD1 is a possible D gene (5 bases). The CDR3 is CASSGSVTALSYEQYF. The CDR3 DNA reads TGCGCCAGCAGTGGATCGGTGACAGCCCTCTCCTACGAGCAGTACTTC.